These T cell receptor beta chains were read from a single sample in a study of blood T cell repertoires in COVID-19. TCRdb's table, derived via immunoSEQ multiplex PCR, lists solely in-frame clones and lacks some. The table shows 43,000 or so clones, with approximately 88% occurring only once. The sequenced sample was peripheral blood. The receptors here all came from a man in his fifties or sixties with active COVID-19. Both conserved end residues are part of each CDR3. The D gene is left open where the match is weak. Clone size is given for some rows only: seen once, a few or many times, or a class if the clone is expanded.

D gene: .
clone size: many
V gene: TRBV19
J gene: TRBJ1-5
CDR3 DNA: TGTGCCAGTAAAGGTTCGGGGGTAAGCAATCAGCCCCAGCATTTT
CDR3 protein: CASKGSGVSNQPQHF

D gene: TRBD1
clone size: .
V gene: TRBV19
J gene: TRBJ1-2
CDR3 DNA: TGTGCCAGTAGTAAGGACAGGGGTTCGAATGGCTACACCTTC
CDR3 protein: CASSKDRGSNGYTF

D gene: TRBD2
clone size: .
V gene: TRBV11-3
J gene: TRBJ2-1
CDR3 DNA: TGTGCCAGCAGCCCTCTGGGGGTCGGGACTAGTGGTGGTGAGCAGTTCTTC
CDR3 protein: CASSPLGVGTSGGEQFF

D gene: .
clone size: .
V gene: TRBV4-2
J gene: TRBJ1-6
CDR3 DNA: TGTGCCAGCAGCCAACGACTCTTCTATAATTCACCCCTCCACTTT
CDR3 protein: CASSQRLFYNSPLHF

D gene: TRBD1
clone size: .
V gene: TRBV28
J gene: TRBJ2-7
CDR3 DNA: TGTGCCAGCAGTCCACGACAGGGAATATTGGGAGAGCAGTACTTC
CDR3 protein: CASSPRQGILGEQYF

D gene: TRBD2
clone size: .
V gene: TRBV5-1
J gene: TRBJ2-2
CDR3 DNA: TGCGCCAGCAGCCCCGGACTAGAGGACACCGGGGAGCTGTTTTTT
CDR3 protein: CASSPGLEDTGELFF

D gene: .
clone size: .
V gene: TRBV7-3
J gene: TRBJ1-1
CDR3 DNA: TGTGCCAGCAGCTCGACACCGAACACTGAAGCTTTCTTT
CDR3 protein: CASSSTPNTEAFF

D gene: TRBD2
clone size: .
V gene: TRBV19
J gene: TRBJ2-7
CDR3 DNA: TGTGCCAGTAGTATCTCCATCCCGCGGACTAGCGGGAGGCTCTACGAGCAGTACTTC
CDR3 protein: CASSISIPRTSGRLYEQYF

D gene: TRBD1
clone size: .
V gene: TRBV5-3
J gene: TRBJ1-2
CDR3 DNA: TGTGCCAGAAGCCGGGACAGGGGGTCTGGCTACACCTTC
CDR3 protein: CARSRDRGSGYTF

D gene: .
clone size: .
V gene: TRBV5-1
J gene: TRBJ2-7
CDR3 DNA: TGCGCCAGCAGCTTGGTGGGGGCTAGCTCCTACGAGCAGTACTTC
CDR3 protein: CASSLVGASSYEQYF

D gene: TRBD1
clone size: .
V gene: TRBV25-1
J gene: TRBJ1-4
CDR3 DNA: TGTGCCAGCAGTCGGGACAGGGTTGCTGAAAAACTGTTTTTT
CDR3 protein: CASSRDRVAEKLFF

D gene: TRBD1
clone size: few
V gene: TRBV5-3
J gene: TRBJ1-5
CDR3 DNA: TGTGCCAGAAGCTTTGAGGACAGGGGGCGAGTTAGCAATCAGCCCCAGCATTTT
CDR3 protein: CARSFEDRGRVSNQPQHF

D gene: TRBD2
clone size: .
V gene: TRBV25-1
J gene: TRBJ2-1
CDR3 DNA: TGTGCCAGCAGTGATGAAAGCGGGGGGTCTTACAATGAGCAGTTCTTC
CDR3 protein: CASSDESGGSYNEQFF

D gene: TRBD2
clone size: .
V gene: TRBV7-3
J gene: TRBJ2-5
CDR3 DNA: TGTGCCAGCAGCCTTAACGGGGGGGCCACCGGAGAGACCCAGTACTTC
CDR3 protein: CASSLNGGATGETQYF

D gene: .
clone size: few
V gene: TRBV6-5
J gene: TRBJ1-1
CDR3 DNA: TGTGCCAGCAGTCCCCGGGCAGGGGTTAACACTGAAGCTTTCTTT
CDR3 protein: CASSPRAGVNTEAFF

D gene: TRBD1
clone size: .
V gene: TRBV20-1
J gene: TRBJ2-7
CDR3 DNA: TGTGGGACAGCCAGCTCCTACGAGCAGTACTTC
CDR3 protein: CGTASSYEQYF

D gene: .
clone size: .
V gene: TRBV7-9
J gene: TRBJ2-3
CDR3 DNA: TGTGCCAGCAGCCCCTACCCGGCTAGCGAGAAACTCACAGATACGCAGTATTTT
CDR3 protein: CASSPYPASEKLTDTQYF

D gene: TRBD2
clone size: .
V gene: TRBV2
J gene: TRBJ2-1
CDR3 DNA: TGTGCCAGCAGGGCTGCTAGCGGGAGGCCCCAAGAGCAGTTCTTC
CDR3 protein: CASRAASGRPQEQFF

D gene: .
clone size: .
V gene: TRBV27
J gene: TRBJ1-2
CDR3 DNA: TGTGCCAGCAGTTTATCGGTCGGGTCAGGCTACACCTTC
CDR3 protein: CASSLSVGSGYTF

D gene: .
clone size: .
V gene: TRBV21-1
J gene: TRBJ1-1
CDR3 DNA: TGTGCCAGCAGCTGGGACAGGGTAGGCACTGAAGCTTTCTTT
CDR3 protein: CASSWDRVGTEAFF

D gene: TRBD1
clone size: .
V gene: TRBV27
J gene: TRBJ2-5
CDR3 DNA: TGTGCCAGCAGCAGAGGGACAGGGGGTCGGGAGACCCAGTACTTC
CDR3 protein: CASSRGTGGRETQYF

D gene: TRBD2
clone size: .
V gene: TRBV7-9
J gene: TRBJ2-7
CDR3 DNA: TGTGCCAGCAGCATTGGGACTAGCGTCGCCTACGAGCAGTACTTC
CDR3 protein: CASSIGTSVAYEQYF

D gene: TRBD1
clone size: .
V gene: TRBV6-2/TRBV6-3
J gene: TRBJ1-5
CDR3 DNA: TGTGCCAGCAGTTACGGGGCAGGGGGCCATCAGCCCCAGCATTTT
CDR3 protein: CASSYGAGGHQPQHF

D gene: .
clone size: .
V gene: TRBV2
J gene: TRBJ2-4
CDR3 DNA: TGTGCCAGCAGGAGGGGGGACAGACAGCAGTACTTC
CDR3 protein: CASRRGDRQQYF

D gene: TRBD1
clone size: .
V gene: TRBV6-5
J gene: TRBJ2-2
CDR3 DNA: TGTGCCAGCAGGGGACAGGGGGCCGGCGGGGAGCTGTTTTTT
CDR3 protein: CASRGQGAGGELFF

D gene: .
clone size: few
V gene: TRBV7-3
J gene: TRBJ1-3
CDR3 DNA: TGTGCCAGCAGCTTCCCAGGAAACACCATATATTTT
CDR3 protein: CASSFPGNTIYF

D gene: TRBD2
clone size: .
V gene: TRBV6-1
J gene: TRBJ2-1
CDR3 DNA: TGTGCCAGCAGTGAAGCGGGACTAGTAGTCAATGAGCAGTTCTTC
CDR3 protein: CASSEAGLVVNEQFF

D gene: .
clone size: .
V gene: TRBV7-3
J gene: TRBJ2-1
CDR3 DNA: TGTGCCAGCAGCCGGGACTCGCAGTGGGAGCAGTTCTTC
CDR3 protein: CASSRDSQWEQFF

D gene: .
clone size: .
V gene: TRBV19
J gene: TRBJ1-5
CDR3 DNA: TGTGCCAGTAGTATAGATCGGCTGGAGTCCCCGGGGCATTTT
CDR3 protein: CASSIDRLESPGHF

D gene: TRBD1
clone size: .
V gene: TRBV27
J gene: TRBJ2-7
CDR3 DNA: TGTGCCAGCAGTCCATCGACAGGGGGCAGGTACGAGCAGTACTTC
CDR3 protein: CASSPSTGGRYEQYF

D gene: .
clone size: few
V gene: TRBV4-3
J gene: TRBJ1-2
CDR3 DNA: TGCGCCAGCAGCCAAGACCTTAGCGGGGCTAACTATGGCTACACCTTC
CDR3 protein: CASSQDLSGANYGYTF

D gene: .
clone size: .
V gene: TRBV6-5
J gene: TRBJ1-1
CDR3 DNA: TGTGCCAGCAGTCTTGACGGGAGTTGGACTGAAGCTTTCTTT
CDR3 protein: CASSLDGSWTEAFF

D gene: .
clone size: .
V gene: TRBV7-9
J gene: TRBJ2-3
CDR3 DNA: TGTGCCAGCAGCCCTAAACCGCAGGGGCCTAGCACAGATACGCAGTATTTT
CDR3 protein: CASSPKPQGPSTDTQYF

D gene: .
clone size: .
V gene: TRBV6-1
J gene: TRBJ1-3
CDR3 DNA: TGTGCCAGCAGTGAGGGAGGGGTCGTTGGAAACACCATATATTTT
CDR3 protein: CASSEGGVVGNTIYF

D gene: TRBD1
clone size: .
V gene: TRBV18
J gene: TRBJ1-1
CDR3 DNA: TGTGCCAGCTCTAAGGGACAGGGCGTTGAAGCTTTCTTT
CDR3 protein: CASSKGQGVEAFF

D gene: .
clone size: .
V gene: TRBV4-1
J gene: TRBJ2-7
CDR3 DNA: TGCGCCAGCAGTCAGGGTGGTACCTACGAGCAGTACTTC
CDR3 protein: CASSQGGTYEQYF

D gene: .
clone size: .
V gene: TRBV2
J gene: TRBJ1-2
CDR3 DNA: TGTGCCAGCAGTTACCGGGGAGGCTACACCTTC
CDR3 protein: CASSYRGGYTF

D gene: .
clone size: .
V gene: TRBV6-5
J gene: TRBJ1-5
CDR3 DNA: TGTGCCAGCAGGACAGGTGGGGGTGAGCCCCAGCATTTT
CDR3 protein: CASRTGGGEPQHF

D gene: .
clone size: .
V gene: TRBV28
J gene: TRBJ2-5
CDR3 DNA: TGTGCCAGCAGTACGTTGGCGGGATGGGGAGAGACCCAGTACTTC
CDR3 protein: CASSTLAGWGETQYF

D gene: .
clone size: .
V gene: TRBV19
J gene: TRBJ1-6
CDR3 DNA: TGTGCCAGTGGGCAGGATAATTCACCCCTCCACTTT
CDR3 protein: CASGQDNSPLHF

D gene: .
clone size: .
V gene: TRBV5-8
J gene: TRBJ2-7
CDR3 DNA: TGTGCCAGCAGCTTGGGCAGTACCTACGAGCAGTACTTC
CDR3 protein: CASSLGSTYEQYF

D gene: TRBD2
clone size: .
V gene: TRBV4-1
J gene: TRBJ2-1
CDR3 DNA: TGCGCCAGCAGTCGAGCGGGAGGGCAGTACAATGAGCAGTTCTTC
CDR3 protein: CASSRAGGQYNEQFF

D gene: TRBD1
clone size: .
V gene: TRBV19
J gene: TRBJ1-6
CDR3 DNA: TGTGCCAGTAGTACCCGGACAGGGGGAAATAATTCACCCCTCCACTTT
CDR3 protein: CASSTRTGGNNSPLHF

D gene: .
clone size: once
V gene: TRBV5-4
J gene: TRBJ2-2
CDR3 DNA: TGTGCCAGCAGCCCCCAACGGCGGGCCGGGGAGCTGTTTTTT
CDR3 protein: CASSPQRRAGELFF

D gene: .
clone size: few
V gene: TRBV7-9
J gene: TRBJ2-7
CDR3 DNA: TGTGCCAGCAGCCCCCCGCCGGGGATTACCTACGAGCAGTACTTC
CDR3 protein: CASSPPPGITYEQYF

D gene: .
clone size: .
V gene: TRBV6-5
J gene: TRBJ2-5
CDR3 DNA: TGTGCCAGCAGTTACTCCCTGAGTAGCCGCGAGACCCAGTACTTC
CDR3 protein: CASSYSLSSRETQYF

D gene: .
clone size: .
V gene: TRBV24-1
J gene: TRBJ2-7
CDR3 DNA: TGTGCCACCAGTGATCACCGGGACTCGCATCACGAGCAGTACTTC
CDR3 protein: CATSDHRDSHHEQYF

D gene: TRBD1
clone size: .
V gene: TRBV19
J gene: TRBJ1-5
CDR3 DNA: TGTGCCAGTAGTCCCATTGGGACAGCGGAGGGCAATCAGCCCCAGCATTTT
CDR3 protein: CASSPIGTAEGNQPQHF

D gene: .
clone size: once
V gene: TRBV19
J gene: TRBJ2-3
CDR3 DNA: TGTGCCAGTAACCCGGGCCGGGGGGCTGCAGATACGCAGTATTTT
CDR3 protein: CASNPGRGAADTQYF

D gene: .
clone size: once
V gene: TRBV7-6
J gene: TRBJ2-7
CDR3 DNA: TGTGCCAGCAGCGATCCCCAGGGGTGGGAGCAGTACTTC
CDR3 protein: CASSDPQGWEQYF

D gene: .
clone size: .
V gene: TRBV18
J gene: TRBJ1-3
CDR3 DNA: TGTGCCAGCTCACCCCGAGGGTTGGATGGAAACACCATATATTTT
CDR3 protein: CASSPRGLDGNTIYF

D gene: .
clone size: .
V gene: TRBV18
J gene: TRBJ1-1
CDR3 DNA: TGTGCCAGCTCACCGACAGTGAACACTGAAGCTTTCTTT
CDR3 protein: CASSPTVNTEAFF

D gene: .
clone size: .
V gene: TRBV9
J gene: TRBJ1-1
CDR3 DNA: TGTGCCAGCAGCGTCCACTTGAACACTGAAGCTTTCTTT
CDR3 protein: CASSVHLNTEAFF

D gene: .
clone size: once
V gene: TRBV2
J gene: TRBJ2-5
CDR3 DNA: TGTGCCAGCAGTGATTGGCGGACAGCGTTTGGGGAGACCCAGTACTTC
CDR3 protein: CASSDWRTAFGETQYF

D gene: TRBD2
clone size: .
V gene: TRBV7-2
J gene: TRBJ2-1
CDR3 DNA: TGTGCCAGCAGCTTCGGCGGGGGGGCCTACAATGAGCAGTTCTTC
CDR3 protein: CASSFGGGAYNEQFF

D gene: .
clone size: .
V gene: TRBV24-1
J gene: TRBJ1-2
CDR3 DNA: TGTGCCACCAGTGATTCTGGCGGTAGCTATGGCTACACCTTC
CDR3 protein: CATSDSGGSYGYTF